Shown below are 18 T cell receptor beta chains from a single sample sequenced in a study of T cell responses to AZD1222 COVID-19 vaccine. Libraries were prepared by immunoSEQ multiplex PCR; TCRdb keeps only in-frame clonotypes and omits some of them. The sample lists about 180,000 clones; about 90% were seen once. Here the sequenced sample was peripheral blood, taken on day 0 of AZD1222 vaccination. The receptor set was obtained from an adult in good health.

This chain links TRBV19 with TRBJ1-2; 7 bases fit TRBD1. Germline lookup yields CDR1 LNHDA and CDR2 SQIVND (reference sequence). V lost 7 bases to trimming and J lost 6 bases; unmatched junction nucleotides: 17. CDR3 length equals 16 residues. Written as DNA, the CDR3 is TGTGCCAGTACCCCCCGGGGGGCAGGGGGACCTGATGGCTACACCTTC. Its translation is CASTPRGAGGPDGYTF. The full variable domain, with the rest looked up from reference TRBV19 and TRBJ1-2, is DGGITQSPKYLFRKEGQNVTLSCEQNLNHDAMYWYRQDPGQGLRLIYYSQIVNDFQKGDIAEGYSVSREKKESFPLTVTSAQKNPTAFYLCASTPRGAGGPDGYTFGSGTRLTVV.

The V gene is TRBV27, the J gene TRBJ1-2; no firm D call. V dropped 6 bases and J dropped 4 bases, with 27 bases sitting between them. The germline CDR1 and CDR2 sequences are MNHEY and SMNVEV (reference sequence). The CDR3 contains 18 residues. In DNA, the CDR3 is TGTGCCAGCAGCCCCCCCGGGGTAGGCGGGAGGGAAACCTATGGCTACACCTTC. Translating gives CASSPPGVGGRETYGYTF.

The chain joins TRBV11-3 to TRBJ2-1; TRBD1 might be the D (7 bases). V lost 2 bases and J lost 1, with 12 bases in between. Per germline, CDR1 SGHNT and CDR2 YENEEA. CDR3 length equals 16 residues. The CDR3: CASSLRQGGSYNEQFF. For the CDR3, the DNA is TGTGCCAGCAGCTTAAGACAGGGAGGTTCCTACAATGAGCAGTTCTTC.

For this clone: Other nucleotide sequences in the sample specify the same CDR3. The CDR3 reads CASSLGQAVYGYTF. CDR3 sequence (DNA): TGTGCCAGCAGCTTGGGACAAGCAGTCTATGGCTACACCTTC. The V call is TRBV5-6, the J call TRBJ1-2; D is ambiguous. The germline V gene has CDR1 SGHDT and CDR2 YYEEEE. This CDR3 is built from 14 residues. V shed 0 bases and J shed 4 bases, with 10 bases lying between them.

Comment on this clone: Other nucleotide sequences from this sample produce the same CDR3. The V call is TRBV18, the J call TRBJ1-5; D is unresolved. Germline V lookup: CDR1 KGHSH, CDR2 LQKENI. Trimming removed 5 bases from V and 5 bases from J, with 10 bases in between. The CDR3 length is 13 residues. The CDR3 bases are TGTGCCAGCTCAGCTGGGAAGGATCAGCCCCAGCATTTT. This codes for CASSAGKDQPQHF.

The chain links TRBV5-1 to TRBJ1-2, with unresolved D. CDR1 and CDR2 from the germline V gene are SGHRS and YFSETQ. Trimming shortened V by 0 bases and J by 8 bases, and 14 bases separated the two germline ends. The CDR3 is made up of 14 amino acids. The CDR3 reads CASSLEAGLGGYTF. CDR3 sequence (DNA): TGCGCCAGCAGCTTGGAGGCCGGCCTCGGGGGCTACACCTTC.

As for this clone: The sample contains more than one DNA sequence encoding this CDR3. This sequence joins TRBV2 and TRBJ1-6, with 7 bases matching TRBD1. The CDR3 covers 13 residues. Germline-derived CDR1 and CDR2 are SNHLY and FYNNEI. Trimming at V came to 6 bases and at J to 8 bases, leaving 4 bases not matched to a gene. The CDR3 loop is CASRPDRDSPLHF. In DNA, the CDR3 is TGTGCCAGCAGACCCGACAGGGATTCACCCCTCCACTTT.

J is TRBJ1-2 and V is TRBV7-9; possibly TRBD1 for D (5 bases). The CDR3 is 13 residues long. Deletions cut 5 bases from V and 5 bases from J, with 12 bases between. CDR1 is SEHNR and CDR2 is FQNEAQ in the germline V gene (reference sequence). CDR3 sequence: CASSDGTVYGYTF. CDR3 nucleotides: TGTGCCAGCAGCGACGGGACGGTATATGGCTACACCTTC.

V gene TRBV20-1 combines with J gene TRBJ2-1; 8 nucleotides line up with TRBD2. There are 16 residues in the CDR3. Germline V gene data show CDR1 as DFQATT and CDR2 as SNEGSKA (reference sequence). The J segment lost 0 bases and the V segment lost 3 bases, leaving 7 bases of the junction unmatched. The DNA of the CDR3 is TGCAGTGCTAGTCCAGCGGGGGCCACCTCCTACAATGAGCAGTTCTTC. It is translated as CSASPAGATSYNEQFF.

The V call is TRBV10-3, the J call TRBJ1-3; TRBD1 might be the D (5 bases). The CDR3 totals 15 residues. Germline V gene sequence: CDR1 ENHRY, CDR2 SYGVKD. V dropped 7 bases and J dropped 0 bases, with 13 bases sitting between them. This CDR3 reads CAIMQGGSSGNTIYF. CDR3 bases: TGTGCCATCATGCAGGGCGGTTCCTCTGGAAACACCATATATTTT.

J is TRBJ1-4 and V is TRBV21-1; TRBD1, the table's D call, lacks a check against the DNA. TRBV21-1 is a pseudogene locus. The CDR3 extends over 15 amino acids. CDR3 in amino acids: CASSKNRQGVEKLFF. Here the CDR3 DNA reads TGTGCCAGCAGCAAAAACAGACAGGGAGTCGAAAAACTGTTTTTT.

The CDR3 coding sequence is TGTGCCAGCAGCCATCTCCGGGACCGCTCCTACGAGCAGTACTTC. Its protein product is CASSHLRDRSYEQYF. The chain joins TRBV28 to TRBJ2-7; D possibly matches TRBD1 or TRBD2 (5 bases each). Trimming left V 6 bases short and J 0 bases short, with 15 bases between. Germline loops: CDR1 MDHEN, CDR2 SYDVKM. The CDR3 has 15 amino acids.

V is TRBV1 and J is TRBJ2-2; the table assigns TRBD2, which was not confirmed against the DNA. TRBV1 represents a pseudogene. This CDR3 comprises 15 residues. The CDR3 spells CTSRVWRPFTGELFF. CDR3 DNA: TGCACCAGCAGAGTCTGGAGGCCTTTCACCGGGGAGCTGTTTTTT.

J is TRBJ2-7 and V is TRBV20-1; D is undetermined. CDR1 is DFQATT and CDR2 is SNEGSKA in the germline V gene (reference sequence). V dropped 3 bases and J dropped 3 bases, with 6 bases sitting between them. The length of the CDR3 is 11 residues. CDR3 amino acids: CSASRDYEQYF. DNA for the CDR3: TGCAGTGCTAGTCGAGACTACGAGCAGTACTTC.

The chain employs TRBV7-9 and TRBJ2-2, with D possibly TRBD2 on 6 matching bases. Germline V gene sequence: CDR1 SEHNR, CDR2 FQNEAQ (reference sequence). This CDR3 is built from 17 residues. Trimming cost V 5 bases and J 0 bases, with 16 bases left between them. CDR3 nucleotides: TGTGCCAGCAGCCCCCTGGTCGGGACTTCGAACACCGGGGAGCTGTTTTTT. This codes for CASSPLVGTSNTGELFF.

The V and J genes are TRBV7-3 and TRBJ1-1, with TRBD1 identical over 7 bases. CDR1 and CDR2 (germline): SGHTA, FQGTGA. Unmatched junction bases numbered 8, after V lost 2 bases and J lost 8 bases. There are 14 residues in the CDR3. The CDR3 bases are TGTGCCAGCAGCTTAGCTGAGGGGGCAAGAGAAGCTTTCTTT. Translated: CASSLAEGAREAFF.

The chain links TRBV6-2 or TRBV6-3 to TRBJ1-2; tentatively, D is TRBD1 (5 bases). The germline V gene encodes CDR1 MNHEY and CDR2 SVGEGT. V lost 6 bases, J lost 4 bases, and 15 bases lay in between. This CDR3 has 14 amino acids. The CDR3 loop is CASSRSGTFYGYTF. CDR3 bases: TGTGCCAGCAGCAGATCCGGGACCTTCTATGGCTACACCTTC.

This chain links TRBV27 with TRBJ2-2; no clear D gene. CDR1 and CDR2 from the germline V gene are MNHEY and SMNVEV (reference sequence). The CDR3 runs to 12 residues. Trimming pared 8 bases from V and 4 bases from J, leaving 8 bases between. Here the CDR3 reads CASHGFTGELFF. The CDR3, as DNA: TGTGCCAGCCATGGGTTCACCGGGGAGCTGTTTTTT.